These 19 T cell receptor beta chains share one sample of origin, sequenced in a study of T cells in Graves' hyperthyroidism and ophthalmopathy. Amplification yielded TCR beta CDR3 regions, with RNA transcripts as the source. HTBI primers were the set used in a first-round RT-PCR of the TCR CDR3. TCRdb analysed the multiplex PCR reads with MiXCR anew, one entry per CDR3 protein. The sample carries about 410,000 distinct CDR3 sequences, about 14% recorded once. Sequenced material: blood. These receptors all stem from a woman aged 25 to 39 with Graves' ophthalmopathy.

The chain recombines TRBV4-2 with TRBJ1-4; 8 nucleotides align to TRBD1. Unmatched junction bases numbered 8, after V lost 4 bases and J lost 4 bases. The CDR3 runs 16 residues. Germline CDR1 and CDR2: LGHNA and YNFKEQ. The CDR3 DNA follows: TGTGCCAGCAGCCGAGACGGCACAGGGGGTAATGAAAAACTGTTTTTT. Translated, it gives CASSRDGTGGNEKLFF.

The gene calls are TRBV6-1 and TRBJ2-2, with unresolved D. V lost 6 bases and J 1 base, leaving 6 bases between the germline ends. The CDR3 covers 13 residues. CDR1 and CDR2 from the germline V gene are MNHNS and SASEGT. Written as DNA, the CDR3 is TGTGCCAGCAGAAAACAGAACACCGGGGAGCTGTTTTTT. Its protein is CASRKQNTGELFF.

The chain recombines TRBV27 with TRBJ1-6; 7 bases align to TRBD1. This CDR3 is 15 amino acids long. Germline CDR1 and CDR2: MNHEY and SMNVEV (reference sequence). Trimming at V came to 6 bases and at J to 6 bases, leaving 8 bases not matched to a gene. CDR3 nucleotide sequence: TGTGCCAGCAGCCTCCGGGACAGACCTAATTCACCCCTCCACTTT. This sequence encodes CASSLRDRPNSPLHF.

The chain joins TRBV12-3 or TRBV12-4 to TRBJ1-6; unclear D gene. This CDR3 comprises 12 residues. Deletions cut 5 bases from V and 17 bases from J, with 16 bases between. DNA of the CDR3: TGTGCCAGCAGTGACGGAGGTCCTCCCATCCACTTT. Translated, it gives CASSDGGPPIHF.

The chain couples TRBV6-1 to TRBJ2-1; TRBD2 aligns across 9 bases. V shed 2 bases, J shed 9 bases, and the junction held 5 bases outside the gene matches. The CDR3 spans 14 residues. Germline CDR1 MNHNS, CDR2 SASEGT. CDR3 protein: CASSELAGLVEQFF. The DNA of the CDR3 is TGTGCCAGCAGTGAACTAGCGGGGTTGGTTGAGCAGTTCTTC.

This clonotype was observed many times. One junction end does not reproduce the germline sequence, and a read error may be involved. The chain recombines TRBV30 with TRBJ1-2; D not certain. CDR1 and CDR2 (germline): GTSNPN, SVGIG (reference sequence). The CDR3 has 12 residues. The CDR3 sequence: CAWSVFPVGNTF. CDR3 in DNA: TGTGCCTGGAGTGTATTCCCAGTTGGCAACACCTTC.

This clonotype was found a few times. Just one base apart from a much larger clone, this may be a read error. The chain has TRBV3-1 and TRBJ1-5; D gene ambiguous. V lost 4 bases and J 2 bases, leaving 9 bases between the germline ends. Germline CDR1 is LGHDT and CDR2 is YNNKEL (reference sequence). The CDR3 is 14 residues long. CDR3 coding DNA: TGTGCCAGCAGCCGAGATTCCCGCAATCAGCCCCAGCATTTT. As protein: CASSRDSRNQPQHF. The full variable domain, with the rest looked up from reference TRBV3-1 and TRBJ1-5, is DTAVSQTPKYLVTQMGNDKSIKCEQNLGHDTMYWYKQDSKKFLKIMFSYNNKELIINETVPNRFSPKSPDKAHLNLHINSLELGDSAVYFCASSRDSRNQPQHFGDGTRLSIL.

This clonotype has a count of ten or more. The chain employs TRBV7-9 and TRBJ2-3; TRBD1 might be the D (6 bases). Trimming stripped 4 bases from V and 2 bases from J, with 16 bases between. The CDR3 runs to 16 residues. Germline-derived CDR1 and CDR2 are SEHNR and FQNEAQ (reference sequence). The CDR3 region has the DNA TGTGCCAGCAGCTGGTCCGGGACAAAAACCACAGATACGCAGTATTTT. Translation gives CASSWSGTKTTDTQYF. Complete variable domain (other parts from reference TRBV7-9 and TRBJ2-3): DTGVSQNPRHKITKRGQNVTFRCDPISEHNRLYWYRQTLGQGPEFLTYFQNEAQLEKSRLLSDRFSAERPKGSFSTLEIQRTEQGDSAMYLCASSWSGTKTTDTQYFGPGTRLTVL.

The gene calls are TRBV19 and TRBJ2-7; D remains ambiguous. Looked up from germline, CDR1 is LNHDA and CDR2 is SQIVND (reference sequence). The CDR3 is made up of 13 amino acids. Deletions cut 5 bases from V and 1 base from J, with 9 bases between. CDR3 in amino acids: CASSPRASYEQYF. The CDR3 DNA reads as TGTGCCAGTAGTCCTAGGGCATCCTACGAGCAGTACTTC.

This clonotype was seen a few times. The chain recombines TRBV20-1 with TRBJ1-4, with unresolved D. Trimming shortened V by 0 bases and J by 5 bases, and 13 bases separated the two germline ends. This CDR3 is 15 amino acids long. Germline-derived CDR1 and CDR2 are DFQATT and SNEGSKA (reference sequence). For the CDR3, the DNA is TGCAGTGCTAGAGATTCAGGAAGAACGAATGAAAAACTGTTTTTT. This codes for CSARDSGRTNEKLFF.

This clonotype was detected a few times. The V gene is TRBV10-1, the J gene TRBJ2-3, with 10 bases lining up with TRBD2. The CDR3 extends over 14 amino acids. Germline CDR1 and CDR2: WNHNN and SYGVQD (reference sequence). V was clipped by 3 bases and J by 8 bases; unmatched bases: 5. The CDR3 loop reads CASSEASGGGTQYF. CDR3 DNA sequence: TGCGCCAGCAGTGAAGCTAGCGGGGGAGGTACGCAGTATTTT.

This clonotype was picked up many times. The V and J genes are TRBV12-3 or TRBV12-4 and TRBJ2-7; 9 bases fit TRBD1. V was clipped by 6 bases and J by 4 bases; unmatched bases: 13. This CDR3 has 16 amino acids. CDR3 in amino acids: CASSELDRDRAYEQYF. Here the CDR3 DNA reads TGTGCCAGCAGCGAGTTAGACCGGGACAGGGCTTACGAGCAGTACTTC.

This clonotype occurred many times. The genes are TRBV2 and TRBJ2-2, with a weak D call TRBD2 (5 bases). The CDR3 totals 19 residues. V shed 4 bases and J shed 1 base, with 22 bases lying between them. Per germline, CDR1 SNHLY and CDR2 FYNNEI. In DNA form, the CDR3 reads TGTGCCAGCAGTGGGATTTGGACTCCGAAGTTGGAGAACACCGGGGAGCTGTTTTTT. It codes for CASSGIWTPKLENTGELFF. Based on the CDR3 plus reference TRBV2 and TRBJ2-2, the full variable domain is EPEVTQTPSHQVTQMGQEVILRCVPISNHLYFYWYRQILGQKVEFLVSFYNNEISEKSEIFDDQFSVERPDGSNFTLKIRSTKLEDSAMYFCASSGIWTPKLENTGELFFGEGSRLTVL.

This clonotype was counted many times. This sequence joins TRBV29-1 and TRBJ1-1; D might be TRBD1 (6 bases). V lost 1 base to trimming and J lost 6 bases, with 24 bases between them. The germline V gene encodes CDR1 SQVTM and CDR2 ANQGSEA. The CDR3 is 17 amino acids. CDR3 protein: CSVEAGEFPPLSAEAFF. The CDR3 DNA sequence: TGCAGCGTTGAAGCAGGGGAGTTCCCACCTCTGAGCGCTGAAGCTTTCTTT.

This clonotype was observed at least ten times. The CDR3 DNA reads as TGTGCCAGCAGCCGGGACAGGGAACCGAACACTGAAGCTTTCTTT. As protein: CASSRDREPNTEAFF. The genes are TRBV7-3 and TRBJ1-1; 9 bases map to TRBD1. Germline trimming cut 5 bases from V and 1 base from J; bases unmatched to any gene: 5. Germline V gene lookup returns CDR1 SGHTA and CDR2 FQGTGA. The length of the CDR3 is 15 residues.

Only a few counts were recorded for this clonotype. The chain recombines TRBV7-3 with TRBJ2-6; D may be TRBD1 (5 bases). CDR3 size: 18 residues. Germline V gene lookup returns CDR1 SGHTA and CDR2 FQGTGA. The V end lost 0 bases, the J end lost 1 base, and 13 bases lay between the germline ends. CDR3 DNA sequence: TGTGCCAGCAGCTTAACAGGGGCCACCCAGTCTGGGGCCAACGTCCTGACTTTC. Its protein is CASSLTGATQSGANVLTF.

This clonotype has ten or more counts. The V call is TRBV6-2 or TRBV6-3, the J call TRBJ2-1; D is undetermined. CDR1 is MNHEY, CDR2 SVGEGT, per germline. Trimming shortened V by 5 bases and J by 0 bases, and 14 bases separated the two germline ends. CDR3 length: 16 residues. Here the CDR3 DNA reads TGTGCCAGCAGTCCCCGCCTCCAGCACTCCTACAATGAGCAGTTCTTC. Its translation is CASSPRLQHSYNEQFF.

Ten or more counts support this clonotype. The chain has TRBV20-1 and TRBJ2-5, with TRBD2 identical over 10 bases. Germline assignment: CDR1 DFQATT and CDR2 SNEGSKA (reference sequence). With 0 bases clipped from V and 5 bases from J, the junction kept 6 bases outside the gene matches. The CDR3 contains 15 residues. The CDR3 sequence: CSAREPSGGGETQYF. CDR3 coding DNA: TGCAGTGCTAGAGAACCTAGCGGGGGCGGGGAGACCCAGTACTTC.

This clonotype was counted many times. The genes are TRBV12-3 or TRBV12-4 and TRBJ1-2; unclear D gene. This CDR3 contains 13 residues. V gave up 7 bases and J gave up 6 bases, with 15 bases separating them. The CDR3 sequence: CASTRYGKDGYTF. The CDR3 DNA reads TGTGCCAGCACCAGATATGGCAAGGATGGCTACACCTTC.